These 32 T cell receptor beta chains share one sample of origin, sequenced in a study of blood T cells in healthy people across ages. A sample-barcoded 5' primer and a J-beta primer mix were used in a second PCR of roughly 7 to 12 cycles. TCRdb re-derived calls from the 5' RACE reads in MiXCR, one entry per CDR3 protein. The top ten hold 15% to 20% of the sample, which has 800,000 or so distinct CDR3 sequences, about 47% seen once. The sequencing input was blood. All receptors come from a man older than 75 in good health.

The chain employs TRBV6-6 and TRBJ2-5; 8 positions match TRBD2. Germline V gene data show CDR1 as MNHNY and CDR2 as SVGAGI (reference sequence). The CDR3 spans 17 residues. Trimming took 2 bases from V and 5 from J; bases not matched to a gene: 13. In DNA form, the CDR3 reads TGTGCCAGCAGTTACACGGGTAGCGGGAAAAGCTCTGAGACCCAGTACTTC. It codes for CASSYTGSGKSSETQYF.

The rearrangement links TRBV2 to TRBJ1-2; D is perhaps TRBD1 (5 bases). The germline V gene has CDR1 SNHLY and CDR2 FYNNEI. V was clipped by 7 bases and J by 4 bases, with 16 bases between them. The CDR3 has 14 amino acids. The CDR3 DNA is TGTGCCAGCAACAAAGCCGGGACCGTCTATGGCTACACCTTC. This encodes CASNKAGTVYGYTF. The variable domain in full, with the rest retrieved from reference TRBV2 and TRBJ1-2, is EPEVTQTPSHQVTQMGQEVILRCVPISNHLYFYWYRQILGQKVEFLVSFYNNEISEKSEIFDDQFSVERPDGSNFTLKIRSTKLEDSAMYFCASNKAGTVYGYTFGSGTRLTVV.

This clonotype has a count of ten or more. CDR3 region: CASSFPPVGDPYEQYF. The CDR3 nucleotides read TGTGCCAGCAGTTTTCCGCCAGTTGGTGATCCCTACGAGCAGTACTTC. The chain couples TRBV28 to TRBJ2-7; D call uncertain. Germline V gene lookup returns CDR1 MDHEN and CDR2 SYDVKM. The V and J ends lost 3 bases and 2 bases respectively, with 17 bases between them. The CDR3 covers 16 residues.

The chain uses TRBV4-2 and TRBJ2-7, with 8 bases that match TRBD2. The J call is in doubt because the DNA end fits TRBJ2-5 better. Germline CDR1 is LGHNA and CDR2 is YNFKEQ. The CDR3 is made up of 16 amino acids. The CDR3 loop is CASSQADSGMGETQYF. The CDR3 DNA reads as TGTGCCAGCAGCCAAGCGGATAGCGGGATGGGAGAGACCCAGTACTTC.

This clonotype showed up just a few times. The chain employs TRBV20-1 and TRBJ1-2; the D gene is possibly TRBD1 (5 bases). CDR1 and CDR2 (germline): DFQATT, SNEGSKA (reference sequence). The CDR3 length is 15 residues. V was pared by 5 bases and J by 0 bases, with 16 bases between. DNA of the CDR3: TGCAGTGCTCTGGGGGGTGGGACTTCTAACTATGGCTACACCTTC. Its translation: CSALGGGTSNYGYTF.

The V and J genes are TRBV12-3 or TRBV12-4 and TRBJ2-5, with D perhaps being TRBD1 or TRBD2 (5 bases each). This CDR3 is built from 15 residues. V lost 5 bases and J lost 11, with 24 bases in between. The CDR3: CASSPGTRMGNEQYF. CDR3 DNA sequence: TGTGCCAGCAGTCCGGGGACCCGGATGGGCAATGAGCAGTACTTC.

J is TRBJ1-1 and V is TRBV12-3 or TRBV12-4, with D unclear. The CDR3 length is 15 residues. V gave up 2 bases and J gave up 2 bases, with 12 bases separating them. This CDR3 reads CASSLSGAANTEAFF. The CDR3 nucleotides read TGTGCCAGCAGTTTATCAGGTGCAGCCAACACTGAAGCTTTCTTT.

This chain uses TRBV7-3 with TRBJ2-6, with D maybe TRBD1 (6 bases). Germline lookup yields CDR1 SGHTA and CDR2 FQGTGA. The CDR3 totals 15 residues. V lost 5 bases and J 2 bases, leaving 10 bases between the germline ends. The chain's CDR3 is CASSPDRTGANVLTF. The CDR3 bases are TGTGCCAGCAGCCCCGACAGGACTGGGGCCAACGTCCTGACTTTC.

Of note for this clonotype: A much larger clonotype is one base distant, so this may be a read error. The chain is built from TRBV7-2 and TRBJ2-6; maybe TRBD1 (6 bases). The germline V gene has CDR1 SGHTA and CDR2 FQGNSA. This CDR3 is built from 15 residues. The CDR3 sequence is CASSSTGSGADVLTF. CDR3 DNA sequence: TGTGCCAGCAGCAGTACAGGGTCAGGGGCCGACGTCCTGACTTTC.

This clonotype was observed a few times. The genes are TRBV24-1 and TRBJ2-5, with D perhaps assigned TRBD1 or TRBD2 (5 bases each). Trimming removed 9 bases at V and 3 bases at J, with 16 bases between. CDR1 is KGHDR and CDR2 is SFDVKD in the germline V gene. This CDR3 is built from 14 residues. CDR3 region: CATGMGPGEETQYF. Written as DNA, the CDR3 is TGTGCCACCGGAATGGGACCTGGGGAAGAGACCCAGTACTTC.

This clonotype came up many times. The CDR3 DNA reads TGCGCCAGCAGCTTAACCACGGGAGTGTCCTACGAGCAGTACTTC. This gives the protein CASSLTTGVSYEQYF. This sequence joins TRBV5-1 and TRBJ2-7; tentative D call: TRBD2 (6 bases). CDR1 and CDR2 from the germline V gene are SGHRS and YFSETQ. This CDR3 has 15 residues. V was clipped by 2 bases and J by 1 base, with 13 bases between them.

This clonotype has only a few counts. The rearrangement joins TRBV7-2 to TRBJ2-3, with 7 bases aligning to TRBD2. The CDR3 has 16 residues. CDR1 SGHTA and CDR2 FQGNSA come from the germline V gene. V lost 5 bases, J lost 5 bases, and 13 bases stayed unmatched. Written as DNA, the CDR3 is TGTGCCAGCAGCCCCGGGTCGTATCGGGAGGTAGATACGCAGTATTTT. Translating it yields CASSPGSYREVDTQYF.

This chain joins TRBV28 and TRBJ2-3, with D possibly being TRBD2 (6 bases). Germline lookup yields CDR1 MDHEN and CDR2 SYDVKM. The ends were cut back, 2 bases at V and 4 bases at J, with 19 bases in the middle. The CDR3 runs 17 residues. CDR3 coding DNA: TGTGCCAGCAGTTTAAGTCAGGCAGGGACTGGGGCAGATACGCAGTATTTT. Residues: CASSLSQAGTGADTQYF.

This rearrangement joins TRBV7-2 to TRBJ2-5; 7 bases map to TRBD2. Germline V gene sequence: CDR1 SGHTA, CDR2 FQGNSA. This CDR3 is built from 15 residues. The V and J ends lost 1 base and 3 bases, in that order; junction bases with no gene match: 5. The CDR3 region is CASSLVQGGEETQYF. CDR3 in DNA: TGTGCCAGCAGCTTAGTGCAGGGAGGGGAAGAGACCCAGTACTTC.

This clonotype was seen more than once but under ten times. Given a much more abundant clone one base away, this may be a read error. The chain uses TRBV30 and TRBJ2-1; 11 bases match TRBD2. The J call is in doubt because the DNA end fits TRBJ2-7 better. The CDR3 contains 13 residues. Germline values: CDR1 GTSNPN, CDR2 SVGIG (reference sequence). The CDR3 sequence: CASGLAAYNEQYF. The CDR3 DNA reads TGTGCCTCGGGACTAGCGGCCTACAATGAGCAGTACTTC.

The count of this clonotype is one. CDR3 DNA: TGTGCCAGCAGTAAAAGCGGGGACCCCTACGAGCAGTACTTC. Its protein product is CASSKSGDPYEQYF. This rearrangement joins TRBV25-1 to TRBJ2-5; 7 bases map to TRBD2. With the DNA end fitting TRBJ2-7 better, the J assignment may be wrong. Germline V gene data show CDR1 as MGHDK and CDR2 as SYGVNS. The length of the CDR3 is 14 residues.

The chain uses TRBV27 and TRBJ2-3, with 12 bases lining up with TRBD2. V shed 7 bases, J shed 6 bases, and the junction held 2 bases outside the gene matches. This CDR3 has 13 residues. Germline V gene data show CDR1 as MNHEY and CDR2 as SMNVEV (reference sequence). The CDR3 loop reads CASTTSGSDTQYF. Here the CDR3 DNA reads TGTGCCAGCACGACTAGCGGGAGCGATACGCAGTATTTT.

As for this clonotype: This may stem from a read error, because a much larger clone lies one nucleotide away. The rearrangement uses TRBV6-2 or TRBV6-3 and TRBJ2-7; D call uncertain. The CDR3 extends over 12 amino acids. V lost 2 bases and J 2 bases, leaving 4 bases between the germline ends. CDR1 is MNHEY, CDR2 SVGEGT, per germline. As DNA, the CDR3 is TGTGCCAGCAGTTACACCCCCTACGAGCAGTACTTC. Amino acids: CASSYTPYEQYF.

This clonotype was found a few times. The V gene is TRBV7-9, the J gene TRBJ2-1; 12 bases align to TRBD1. The CDR3 is made up of 14 amino acids. Trimming took 5 bases from V and 8 from J; bases not matched to a gene: 4. Per the germline V gene, CDR1 is SEHNR and CDR2 is FQNEAQ (reference sequence). CDR3 sequence: CASSGGTGGYEQFF. In nucleotides, the CDR3 is TGTGCCAGCAGCGGGGGGACAGGGGGCTATGAGCAGTTCTTC.

To note about this clonotype: Relative to the germline gene, one junction end is altered; a read error may explain this. The chain couples TRBV6-6 to TRBJ2-1; the D is unclear. Germline CDR1 and CDR2: MNHNY and SVGAGI (reference sequence). The length of the CDR3 is 14 residues. The CDR3 here is CASSYTYSRNGQFF. The CDR3 DNA reads TGTGCCAGCAGTTACACATACTCGCGCAATGGGCAGTTCTTC.

The CDR3 bases are TGCAGCGTTGTGTTGGACAGAGAAAATGAGCAGTTCTTC. This sequence encodes CSVVLDRENEQFF. The V call is TRBV29-1, the J call TRBJ2-1; perhaps TRBD1 as D (6 bases). The germline V gene encodes CDR1 SQVTM and CDR2 ANQGSEA. The V end was cut by 4 bases, the J end by 7 bases, with 14 bases between. The CDR3 runs 13 residues.

This chain connects TRBV7-2 to TRBJ1-2; D gene uncertain. The CDR3 has 14 amino acids. The ends were cut back, 0 bases at V and 1 base at J, with 6 bases in the middle. Germline lookup yields CDR1 SGHTA and CDR2 FQGNSA. For the CDR3, the DNA is TGTGCCAGCAGCTTAGCGCAAAGTAACTATGGCTACACCTTC. The encoded protein is CASSLAQSNYGYTF.

This clonotype was observed at least ten times. The chain recombines TRBV10-3 with TRBJ2-7, with TRBD1 identical over 9 bases. With V trimmed by 4 bases and J by 6 bases, 7 bases remained unmatched. Germline CDR1 is ENHRY and CDR2 is SYGVKD. The CDR3 covers 14 residues. CDR3 residues: CAISGRDRVPEQYF. The CDR3 DNA sequence: TGTGCCATCAGTGGCCGGGACAGGGTTCCCGAGCAGTACTTC.

V is TRBV2 and J is TRBJ1-1, with D unresolved. CDR3 size: 11 residues. Trimming pared 0 bases from V and 10 bases from J, leaving 6 bases between. The germline V gene has CDR1 SNHLY and CDR2 FYNNEI. This chain's CDR3 is CASSEARGAFF. The CDR3 nucleotides read TGTGCCAGCAGTGAAGCCCGGGGAGCTTTCTTT.

The chain has TRBV29-1 and TRBJ1-4; D is ambiguous. The germline V gene encodes CDR1 SQVTM and CDR2 ANQGSEA. The CDR3 has 14 amino acids. Trimming stripped 1 base from V and 5 bases from J, with 11 bases between. CDR3 region: CSVEGTDSNEKLFF. The CDR3 DNA sequence: TGCAGCGTTGAAGGTACAGATTCAAATGAAAAACTGTTTTTT.

This clonotype was detected many times. The chain recombines TRBV7-2 with TRBJ2-1; D remains ambiguous. V was pared by 1 base and J by 8 bases, with 12 bases between. CDR1 is SGHTA, CDR2 FQGNSA, per germline. This CDR3 comprises 14 residues. The CDR3 is CASSLDMGNDEQFF. CDR3 in DNA: TGTGCCAGCAGCTTAGATATGGGTAACGATGAGCAGTTCTTC.

This clonotype has just a few counts. The rearrangement joins TRBV28 to TRBJ1-1; 8 bases line up with TRBD1. J lost 10 bases, V lost 5 bases, and 6 bases had no gene match. In germline, CDR1 is MDHEN, CDR2 SYDVKM. This CDR3 has 12 residues. CDR3 residues: CASSPRTGRAFF. The CDR3 DNA reads as TGTGCCAGCAGTCCCCGGACAGGGAGAGCTTTCTTT.

J is TRBJ2-7 and V is TRBV5-1; D is ambiguous. The CDR3 consists of 13 residues. Trimming took off 4 bases at V and 0 bases at J, with 8 bases between the two ends. Germline V lookup: CDR1 SGHRS, CDR2 YFSETQ. Here the CDR3 reads CASSAMSSYEQYF. The CDR3 DNA is TGCGCCAGCAGCGCCATGAGCTCCTACGAGCAGTACTTC.

The chain uses TRBV7-2 and TRBJ2-2, with TRBD2 matching 8 bases. The CDR3 is 16 residues long. The trim removed 2 bases at V and 4 bases at J, leaving 6 bases unmatched. Germline CDR1 and CDR2: SGHTA and FQGNSA. CDR3 region: CASSLTLAGPTGELFF. The CDR3 nucleotides read TGTGCCAGCAGCTTAACCCTAGCGGGCCCCACCGGGGAGCTGTTTTTT.

This clonotype has just a few counts. The chain employs TRBV5-1 and TRBJ2-7; maybe TRBD1 (6 bases). The CDR3 totals 14 residues. In germline, CDR1 is SGHRS, CDR2 YFSETQ. V dropped 4 bases and J dropped 5 bases, with 16 bases sitting between them. This CDR3 is CASSPTAQGHEQYF. The CDR3 DNA follows: TGCGCCAGCAGCCCCACCGCACAGGGCCACGAGCAGTACTTC.

The chain joins TRBV5-1 to TRBJ2-2, with 7 positions matching TRBD2. This CDR3 is built from 14 residues. CDR1 SGHRS and CDR2 YFSETQ come from the germline V gene. The J segment lost 8 bases and the V segment lost 3 bases, leaving 7 bases of the junction unmatched. The CDR3: CASSSSGAEGELFF. CDR3 nucleotide sequence: TGCGCCAGCAGCTCGAGCGGGGCTGAGGGGGAGCTGTTTTTT.

This chain connects TRBV20-1 to TRBJ2-7; 8 bases are a match to TRBD1. Germline V gene lookup returns CDR1 DFQATT and CDR2 SNEGSKA (reference sequence). This CDR3 is 12 amino acids long. The CDR3 reads CSGQGNSYEQYF. DNA for the CDR3: TGCAGCGGACAGGGAAACTCCTACGAGCAGTACTTC.